This entry lists 8 T cell receptor beta chains sequenced from one sample in a study of T cells after yellow fever vaccination. TCRdb re-derived calls from the 5' RACE reads in MiXCR, one entry per CDR3 protein. The sample includes 500,000 to 650,000 distinct CDR3 sequences, 9% to 15% of them seen just once. The input for sequencing was PBMCs, taken on the day of the yellow fever booster vaccination. These receptors were taken from a man aged 25 to 40 who received the YFV17D yellow fever vaccine.

This chain joins TRBV29-1 and TRBJ2-5, with 12 bases fitting TRBD2. V lost 7 bases, J lost 6 bases, and 9 bases stayed unmatched. This CDR3 is built from 14 residues. Germline loops: CDR1 SQVTM, CDR2 ANQGSEA. CDR3 in amino acids: CSADLAGGPQTQYF. For the CDR3, the DNA is TGCAGCGCCGACCTAGCGGGAGGGCCGCAGACCCAGTACTTC. The full variable domain, rest sourced from reference TRBV29-1 and TRBJ2-5, is SAVISQKPSRDICQRGTSLTIQCQVDSQVTMMFWYRQQPGQSLTLIATANQGSEATYESGFVIDKFPISRPNLTFSTLTVSNMSPEDSSIYLCSADLAGGPQTQYFGPGTRLLVL.

V usage is TRBV2 and J usage is TRBJ1-1; a weak D match, TRBD1 (6 bases). Germline V CDR1 and CDR2: SNHLY, FYNNEI. The germline V and J ends were trimmed by 2 bases and 1 base, with 23 bases remaining between them. The CDR3 contains 19 residues. The DNA of the CDR3 is TGTGCCAGCAGTGAATTTGGGGTAGGGGGGAATTTCGGGAACACTGAAGCTTTCTTT. Its translation is CASSEFGVGGNFGNTEAFF.

The rearrangement links TRBV7-2 to TRBJ2-5, with 10 nucleotides matching TRBD2. Trimming removed 5 bases from V and 5 bases from J; junction bases left unmatched: 14. This CDR3 region has 17 residues. Germline lookup yields CDR1 SGHTA and CDR2 FQGNSA. DNA of the CDR3: TGTGCCAGCAGCCCCTTGATGAGCGGGAGGGGTCAGGAGACCCAGTACTTC. Translation: CASSPLMSGRGQETQYF.

The chain uses TRBV24-1 and TRBJ2-5; TRBD1 agrees at 10 bases. Germline-derived CDR1 and CDR2 are KGHDR and SFDVKD. The junction had 7 bases not matched to a gene; V was cut back by 4 bases and J by 3 bases. The CDR3 is 16 amino acids. CDR3 loop: CATSEGTGVVEETQYF. The CDR3 coding sequence is TGTGCCACCAGTGAGGGGACAGGGGTGGTTGAAGAGACCCAGTACTTC.

V is TRBV7-2 and J is TRBJ2-7; 12 bases fit TRBD2. V shed 0 bases and J 3 bases; nucleotides not matched to a gene: 3. The CDR3 has 16 amino acids. Germline V gene lookup returns CDR1 SGHTA and CDR2 FQGNSA. The CDR3 bases are TGTGCCAGCAGCTTAGCCGGACTAGCGGGGTACTACGAGCAGTACTTC. This gives the protein CASSLAGLAGYYEQYF.

This clonotype was counted many times. The CDR3 nucleotides read TGTGCCAGCAGTTCGAATGGACTAGCGGGATTTGGAGAGACCCAGTACTTC. It is translated as CASSSNGLAGFGETQYF. This chain uses TRBV12-3 or TRBV12-4 with TRBJ2-5; 12 bases map to TRBD2. This CDR3 is built from 17 residues. Unmatched junction bases numbered 10, after V lost 4 bases and J lost 4 bases.

This chain connects TRBV24-1 to TRBJ2-1; 11 nucleotides match TRBD2. The V gene end was trimmed by 7 bases and the J gene end by 0 bases; junction bases not matched to a gene: 7. CDR3 length: 17 amino acids. Germline CDR1 reads KGHDR; CDR2 reads SFDVKD. This CDR3 reads CATSHTSGRYSYNEQFF. The CDR3 DNA follows: TGTGCCACCAGCCATACTAGCGGGAGATACTCCTACAATGAGCAGTTCTTC.

The sample holds a few counts of this clonotype. The genes are TRBV29-1 and TRBJ2-3, with no clear D. Germline V gene sequence: CDR1 SQVTM, CDR2 ANQGSEA. The germline V and J ends were trimmed by 7 bases and 0 bases, with 11 bases remaining between them. The CDR3 loop spans 13 amino acids. CDR3 residues: CSESPTSTDTQYF. CDR3 sequence (DNA): TGCAGCGAGAGCCCGACTAGCACAGATACGCAGTATTTT.